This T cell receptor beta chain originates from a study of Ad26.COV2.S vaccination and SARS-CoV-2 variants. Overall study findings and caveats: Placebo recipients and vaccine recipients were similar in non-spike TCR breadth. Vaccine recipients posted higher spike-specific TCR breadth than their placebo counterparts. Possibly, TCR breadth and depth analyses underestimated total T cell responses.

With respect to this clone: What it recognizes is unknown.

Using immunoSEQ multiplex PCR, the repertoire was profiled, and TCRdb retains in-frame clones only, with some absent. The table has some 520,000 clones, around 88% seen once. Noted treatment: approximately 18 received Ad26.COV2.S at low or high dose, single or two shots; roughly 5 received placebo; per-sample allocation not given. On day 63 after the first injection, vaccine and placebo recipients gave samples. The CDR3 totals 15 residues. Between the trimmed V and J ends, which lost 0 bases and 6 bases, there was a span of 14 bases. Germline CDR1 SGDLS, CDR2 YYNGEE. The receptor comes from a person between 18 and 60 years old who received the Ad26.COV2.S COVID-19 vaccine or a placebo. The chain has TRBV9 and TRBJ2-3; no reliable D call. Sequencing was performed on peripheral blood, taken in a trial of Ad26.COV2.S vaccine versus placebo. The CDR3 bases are TGTGCCAGCAGCGTAGCTCTCCTGGTCGGGGATACGCAGTATTTT. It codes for CASSVALLVGDTQYF.